Listed below are T cell receptor beta chains from one sample, sequenced in a study of T cell changes during pregnancy in multiple sclerosis. The method was immunoSEQ multiplex PCR; TCRdb's version includes in-frame clones alone and lacks a portion of them. Found here are roughly 93,000 clones, approximately 90% of them singletons; the top ten hold around 0.93%. Sequenced material: peripheral blood, taken before pregnancy. These receptors were collected from a female donor with multiple sclerosis, enrolled in a pregnancy study. Each CDR3 is given with its conserved first and last residue. Fields, in order: CDR3 protein, CDR3 DNA, V gene, D gene, J gene, CDR3 length, clone size. A D gene is named only where the DNA matches it firmly. Clone size is not always given. Where it is, it says once, few, many or a class for expanded clones.

CDR3: CASSQDRKNGEQYF; DNA: TGCGCCAGCAGCCAAGATCGTAAAAACGGCGAGCAGTACTTC; V: TRBV4-3; D: -; J: TRBJ2-7; length: 14; size: -
CDR3: CASSIGLSTDTQYF; DNA: TGTGCCAGTAGTATAGGACTAAGCACAGATACGCAGTATTTT; V: TRBV19; D: -; J: TRBJ2-3; length: 14; size: -
CDR3: CASSFLAVSYEQYF; DNA: TGTGCCAGCAGCTTCCTGGCTGTCTCCTACGAGCAGTACTTC; V: TRBV5-5; D: -; J: TRBJ2-7; length: 14; size: -
CDR3: CASSPGGGGVTEAFF; DNA: TGTGCCAGCAGCCCCGGGGGGGGAGGGGTCACTGAAGCTTTCTTT; V: TRBV9; D: -; J: TRBJ1-1; length: 15; size: -
CDR3: CASSPEGQGRNEQFF; DNA: TGCGCCAGCAGCCCTGAGGGACAGGGAAGGAATGAGCAGTTCTTC; V: TRBV5-1; D: TRBD1; J: TRBJ2-1; length: 15; size: -
CDR3: CASSLARQGANSGANVLTF; DNA: TGTGCCAGCAGCTTAGCCAGACAGGGGGCGAACTCTGGGGCCAACGTCCTGACTTTC; V: TRBV7-2; D: TRBD1; J: TRBJ2-6; length: 19; size: -
CDR3: CASSPGFFGYTF; DNA: TGTGCCAGCAGTCCAGGGTTTTTCGGCTACACCTTC; V: TRBV6-5; D: -; J: TRBJ1-2; length: 12; size: -
CDR3: CASSPPGTNEQYF; DNA: TGTGCCAGCAGCCCCCCCGGGACAAACGAGCAGTACTTC; V: TRBV7-3; D: -; J: TRBJ2-7; length: 13; size: -
CDR3: CAISESGGGTDTQYF; DNA: TGTGCCATCAGTGAGTCAGGCGGGGGGACAGATACGCAGTATTTT; V: TRBV10-3; D: TRBD2; J: TRBJ2-3; length: 15; size: -
CDR3: CASNPDRALNQPQHF; DNA: TGTGCCAGCAACCCGGACAGGGCCCTAAATCAGCCCCAGCATTTT; V: TRBV6-6; D: TRBD1; J: TRBJ1-5; length: 15; size: -
CDR3: CASSGGLLMGDEQFF; DNA: TGTGCCAGCAGCGGGGGACTCCTCATGGGCGATGAGCAGTTCTTC; V: TRBV7-8; D: -; J: TRBJ2-1; length: 15; size: -
CDR3: CASSFPSGEQYF; DNA: TGTGCCAGCAGCTTCCCCTCCGGGGAGCAGTACTTC; V: TRBV11-2; D: -; J: TRBJ2-7; length: 12; size: -
CDR3: CASFLPGQGSSYGYTF; DNA: TGTGCCAGCTTCCTTCCGGGACAGGGCTCGAGCTATGGCTACACCTTC; V: TRBV2; D: TRBD1; J: TRBJ1-2; length: 16; size: -
CDR3: CSVDPGGEGDTEAFF; DNA: TGCAGCGTTGACCCTGGGGGGGAAGGGGACACTGAAGCTTTCTTT; V: TRBV29-1; D: -; J: TRBJ1-1; length: 15; size: -
CDR3: CASSEIRGRNTEAFF; DNA: TGTGCCAGCAGTGAGATCCGGGGGAGAAACACTGAAGCTTTCTTT; V: TRBV6-1; D: -; J: TRBJ1-1; length: 15; size: -
CDR3: CASRPRPSTSSNTGELFF; DNA: TGCGCCAGCAGACCTCGCCCCTCGACTAGCTCAAACACCGGGGAGCTGTTTTTT; V: TRBV5-1; D: TRBD2; J: TRBJ2-2; length: 18; size: -
CDR3: CASSLGQGNNEQFF; DNA: TGTGCCAGCAGTTTAGGACAGGGGAACAATGAGCAGTTCTTC; V: TRBV27; D: TRBD1; J: TRBJ2-1; length: 14; size: -
CDR3: CASSSRTGGIYGNTIYF; DNA: TGTGCCAGCAGTTCCCGGACAGGGGGGATATATGGAAACACCATATATTTT; V: TRBV27; D: TRBD1; J: TRBJ1-3; length: 17; size: -
CDR3: CAIGDSTKYEQYF; DNA: TGTGCCATCGGGGACTCTACGAAATACGAGCAGTACTTC; V: TRBV10-3; D: -; J: TRBJ2-7; length: 13; size: once
CDR3: CASSEPRSSYEQYF; DNA: TGCGCCAGCAGTGAGCCCCGCAGCTCCTACGAGCAGTACTTC; V: TRBV10-2; D: -; J: TRBJ2-7; length: 14; size: -
CDR3: CASSPLQGVAGGHGETQYF; DNA: TGCGCCAGCAGCCCGCTACAGGGGGTAGCGGGGGGGCACGGGGAGACCCAGTACTTC; V: TRBV5-1; D: TRBD2; J: TRBJ2-5; length: 19; size: -
CDR3: CASSLRAGQNEKLFF; DNA: TGTGCCAGCAGCTTAAGAGCAGGACAGAATGAAAAACTGTTTTTT; V: TRBV7-2; D: -; J: TRBJ1-4; length: 15; size: -
CDR3: CAIHQRDRGSGELFF; DNA: TGTGCCATCCACCAAAGGGACAGGGGATCCGGGGAGCTGTTTTTT; V: TRBV7-7; D: TRBD1; J: TRBJ2-2; length: 15; size: -
CDR3: CSVGKKGQSNEQFF; DNA: TGCAGCGTTGGTAAAAAGGGACAGTCCAATGAGCAGTTCTTC; V: TRBV29-1; D: TRBD1; J: TRBJ2-1; length: 14; size: -
CDR3: CASRTDLVANEKLFF; DNA: TGTGCCAGCAGAACCGACTTAGTGGCTAATGAAAAACTGTTTTTT; V: TRBV28; D: -; J: TRBJ1-4; length: 15; size: -
CDR3: CASSFLQGLVLNQPQHF; DNA: TGTGCCAGCAGTTTCCTACAGGGCCTCGTTCTAAATCAGCCCCAGCATTTT; V: TRBV27; D: -; J: TRBJ1-5; length: 17; size: -
CDR3: CASSFQRREGSYEQYF; DNA: TGTGCCAGCAGCTTCCAGCGGAGGGAGGGCTCCTACGAGCAGTACTTC; V: TRBV7-6; D: TRBD2; J: TRBJ2-7; length: 16; size: -
CDR3: CASGGTYNEQFF; DNA: TGTGCCAGCGGGGGGACCTACAATGAGCAGTTCTTC; V: TRBV27; D: -; J: TRBJ2-1; length: 12; size: -
CDR3: CASSQDGGARGRLNGYTF; DNA: TGTGCCAGCAGCCAAGATGGGGGGGCCCGGGGGCGCCTTAATGGCTACACCTTC; V: TRBV4-2; D: -; J: TRBJ1-2; length: 18; size: once
CDR3: CASSQGHRGGINEQFF; DNA: TGTGCCAGCAGCCAGGGGCACAGGGGGGGTATAAATGAGCAGTTCTTC; V: TRBV7-2; D: -; J: TRBJ2-1; length: 16; size: -
CDR3: CASSGTSNTEAFF; DNA: TGTGCCAGCAGCGGGACATCGAACACTGAAGCTTTCTTT; V: TRBV2; D: -; J: TRBJ1-1; length: 13; size: -
CDR3: CASSYPADRVNEQYF; DNA: TGTGCCAGCAGTTACCCCGCGGACAGGGTCAACGAGCAGTACTTC; V: TRBV27; D: TRBD1; J: TRBJ2-7; length: 15; size: -
CDR3: CASRSRQAGADTQYF; DNA: TGTGCCAGCAGAAGCCGACAGGCTGGGGCAGATACGCAGTATTTT; V: TRBV6-1; D: -; J: TRBJ2-3; length: 15; size: -
CDR3: CSVRSRGRDTGELFF; DNA: TGCAGCGTTAGAAGTAGGGGCAGAGACACCGGGGAGCTGTTTTTT; V: TRBV29-1; D: -; J: TRBJ2-2; length: 15; size: -
CDR3: CASRWTVTTEAFF; DNA: TGTGCCAGCAGGTGGACAGTTACCACTGAAGCTTTCTTT; V: TRBV28; D: -; J: TRBJ1-1; length: 13; size: -
CDR3: CASSGHATEAFF; DNA: TGTGCCAGCTCCGGACACGCGACTGAAGCTTTCTTT; V: TRBV9; D: -; J: TRBJ1-1; length: 12; size: -
CDR3: CASRVPGVQPQHF; DNA: TGTGCCAGTAGGGTACCAGGGGTACAGCCCCAGCATTTT; V: TRBV19; D: -; J: TRBJ1-5; length: 13; size: few
CDR3: CASSGRDRVLGEQFF; DNA: TGTGCCAGCAGCGGCCGGGACAGGGTTTTAGGTGAGCAGTTCTTC; V: TRBV9; D: TRBD1; J: TRBJ2-1; length: 15; size: -
CDR3: CASSSAGTPHGYTF; DNA: TGTGCCAGCAGCTCCGCCGGGACACCTCATGGCTACACCTTC; V: TRBV7-2; D: -; J: TRBJ1-2; length: 14; size: -
CDR3: CASSYSWDRGPGGLFF; DNA: TGTGCCAGCAGTTACTCGTGGGACAGGGGCCCCGGAGGACTGTTTTTT; V: TRBV6-5; D: TRBD1; J: TRBJ1-4; length: 16; size: -